The rows below give T cell receptor beta chains drawn from one sample of a study of blood T cell repertoires in COVID-19. Some clones are missing from TCRdb's copy, which holds only in-frame ones; the method was immunoSEQ multiplex PCR. The table shows hundreds of thousands of clones, with roughly 80% occurring only once. The specimen was peripheral blood. The origin of the receptors is a woman over 75 with acute or convalescent COVID-19. Each CDR3 is given with its conserved first and last residue. The order of the fields is CDR3 protein, CDR3 DNA, V gene, clone size, J gene, D gene, CDR3 length. A D gene is named only where the DNA matches it firmly. Size is omitted from some rows. Given values are once, few, many or a class for expanded clones.

cdr3_aa: CASSQREADTQYF
cdr3_nt: TGTGCCAGCAGCCAACGGGAGGCAGATACGCAGTATTTT
v_call: TRBV3-1/TRBV3-2
clone_size: -
j_call: TRBJ2-3
d_call: TRBD2
cdr3_length: 13

cdr3_aa: CASSFGGHYEQYF
cdr3_nt: TGTGCCAGCAGTTTCGGGGGGCACTACGAGCAGTACTTC
v_call: TRBV6-6
clone_size: -
j_call: TRBJ2-7
d_call: -
cdr3_length: 13

cdr3_aa: CASSLGGRGTGELFF
cdr3_nt: TGTGCCAGCAGCTTAGGTGGCAGGGGCACCGGGGAGCTGTTTTTT
v_call: TRBV11-3
clone_size: -
j_call: TRBJ2-2
d_call: -
cdr3_length: 15

cdr3_aa: CASSLEAVVDGYTF
cdr3_nt: TGTGCCAGCAGCTTAGAAGCTGTGGTTGATGGCTACACCTTC
v_call: TRBV7-2
clone_size: -
j_call: TRBJ1-2
d_call: -
cdr3_length: 14

cdr3_aa: CASSQRLAVGDNEQFF
cdr3_nt: TGTGCCAGCAGCCAGAGACTCGCAGTTGGAGACAATGAGCAGTTCTTC
v_call: TRBV3-1/TRBV3-2
clone_size: -
j_call: TRBJ2-1
d_call: -
cdr3_length: 16

cdr3_aa: CAWSVPRGTNEKLFF
cdr3_nt: TGTGCCTGGAGTGTCCCCAGGGGAACTAATGAAAAACTGTTTTTT
v_call: TRBV30
clone_size: -
j_call: TRBJ1-4
d_call: -
cdr3_length: 15

cdr3_aa: CASSPGHANTGELFF
cdr3_nt: TGTGCCAGCAGCCCGGGACACGCGAACACCGGGGAGCTGTTTTTT
v_call: TRBV11-3
clone_size: -
j_call: TRBJ2-2
d_call: -
cdr3_length: 15

cdr3_aa: CASSPFSTAGEAEQFF
cdr3_nt: TGTGCCAGCAGCCCTTTTTCTACAGCGGGGGAGGCTGAGCAGTTCTTC
v_call: TRBV5-4
clone_size: -
j_call: TRBJ2-1
d_call: TRBD2
cdr3_length: 16

cdr3_aa: CSVSGWNTEAFF
cdr3_nt: TGCAGCGTTTCAGGGTGGAACACTGAAGCTTTCTTT
v_call: TRBV29-1
clone_size: -
j_call: TRBJ1-1
d_call: -
cdr3_length: 12

cdr3_aa: CAWNPSGSLRDTQYF
cdr3_nt: TGTGCCTGGAACCCATCGGGATCTCTTAGAGATACGCAGTATTTT
v_call: TRBV30
clone_size: -
j_call: TRBJ2-3
d_call: -
cdr3_length: 15

cdr3_aa: CASSIDTGNTEAFF
cdr3_nt: TGTGCCAGTAGTATCGACACAGGGAACACTGAAGCTTTCTTT
v_call: TRBV19
clone_size: -
j_call: TRBJ1-1
d_call: -
cdr3_length: 14

cdr3_aa: CASRTGDWNQPQHF
cdr3_nt: TGTGCCAGCAGGACAGGGGATTGGAATCAGCCCCAGCATTTT
v_call: TRBV27
clone_size: -
j_call: TRBJ1-5
d_call: TRBD1
cdr3_length: 14

cdr3_aa: CSAYRTGGTEAFF
cdr3_nt: TGCAGCGCCTACCGGACAGGGGGCACTGAAGCTTTCTTT
v_call: TRBV29-1
clone_size: -
j_call: TRBJ1-1
d_call: TRBD1
cdr3_length: 13

cdr3_aa: CASSRTSGRSTDTQYF
cdr3_nt: TGTGCCAGCAGCCGGACTAGCGGGAGAAGCACAGATACGCAGTATTTT
v_call: TRBV7-2
clone_size: -
j_call: TRBJ2-3
d_call: TRBD2
cdr3_length: 16

cdr3_aa: CSVGRDSYEQYF
cdr3_nt: TGCAGCGTTGGCAGGGACTCCTACGAGCAGTACTTC
v_call: TRBV29-1
clone_size: -
j_call: TRBJ2-7
d_call: -
cdr3_length: 12

cdr3_aa: CASSLSIGGIGEQYF
cdr3_nt: TGTGCCAGCAGTTTATCAATTGGCGGGATCGGTGAGCAGTACTTC
v_call: TRBV27
clone_size: -
j_call: TRBJ2-7
d_call: -
cdr3_length: 15

cdr3_aa: CASSLRDSNQPQHF
cdr3_nt: TGTGCCAGCAGCCTTCGGGATAGCAATCAGCCCCAGCATTTT
v_call: TRBV3-1/TRBV3-2
clone_size: -
j_call: TRBJ1-5
d_call: -
cdr3_length: 14

cdr3_aa: CAITKGTSSGSSYNEQFF
cdr3_nt: TGTGCCATCACGAAGGGCACGTCTAGCGGGAGCTCCTACAATGAGCAGTTCTTC
v_call: TRBV10-3
clone_size: -
j_call: TRBJ2-1
d_call: TRBD2
cdr3_length: 18

cdr3_aa: CASSPGTLNQPQHF
cdr3_nt: TGTGCCAGCAGCCCCGGGACATTGAATCAGCCCCAGCATTTT
v_call: TRBV7-2
clone_size: -
j_call: TRBJ1-5
d_call: -
cdr3_length: 14

cdr3_aa: CSGTGLGVAFF
cdr3_nt: TGCAGCGGCACAGGGTTGGGGGTGGCTTTCTTT
v_call: TRBV29-1
clone_size: few
j_call: TRBJ1-1
d_call: -
cdr3_length: 11

cdr3_aa: CASSSPHAGGPNQPQHF
cdr3_nt: TGTGCCAGCAGCTCGCCTCACGCAGGGGGCCCCAATCAGCCCCAGCATTTT
v_call: TRBV5-7
clone_size: -
j_call: TRBJ1-5
d_call: TRBD1
cdr3_length: 17

cdr3_aa: CASSEFGGYQETQYF
cdr3_nt: TGTGCCAGCAGTGAATTCGGAGGGTACCAAGAGACCCAGTACTTC
v_call: TRBV25-1
clone_size: -
j_call: TRBJ2-5
d_call: -
cdr3_length: 15

cdr3_aa: CASSPRGTGEDEQYF
cdr3_nt: TGTGCCAGCAGCCCCCGAGGGACAGGGGAAGACGAGCAGTACTTC
v_call: TRBV7-9
clone_size: -
j_call: TRBJ2-7
d_call: TRBD1
cdr3_length: 15

cdr3_aa: CAWTGQGGSPLHF
cdr3_nt: TGTGCCTGGACGGGACAGGGTGGTTCACCCCTCCACTTT
v_call: TRBV30
clone_size: few
j_call: TRBJ1-6
d_call: TRBD1
cdr3_length: 13

cdr3_aa: CASSPPDRGEKLFF
cdr3_nt: TGTGCCAGCTCACCACCGGACAGGGGCGAAAAACTGTTTTTT
v_call: TRBV18
clone_size: few
j_call: TRBJ1-4
d_call: TRBD1
cdr3_length: 14

cdr3_aa: CASSESHREYGYTF
cdr3_nt: TGTGCCAGCAGTGAATCACACAGGGAGTATGGCTACACCTTC
v_call: TRBV6-1
clone_size: few
j_call: TRBJ1-2
d_call: -
cdr3_length: 14

cdr3_aa: CASSLGTTNTGELFF
cdr3_nt: TGTGCTAGCAGCTTAGGGACAACGAACACCGGGGAGCTGTTTTTT
v_call: TRBV7-7
clone_size: -
j_call: TRBJ2-2
d_call: -
cdr3_length: 15

cdr3_aa: CASSLSGGTGLAGTDTQYF
cdr3_nt: TGTGCCAGCAGTTTATCGGGGGGGACAGGGCTAGCGGGGACAGATACGCAGTATTTT
v_call: TRBV28
clone_size: -
j_call: TRBJ2-3
d_call: -
cdr3_length: 19

cdr3_aa: CAGSDNELEKLFF
cdr3_nt: TGTGCCGGATCGGACAATGAGTTGGAAAAACTGTTTTTT
v_call: TRBV6-5
clone_size: -
j_call: TRBJ1-4
d_call: -
cdr3_length: 13

cdr3_aa: CASSPSRDGNSPLHF
cdr3_nt: TGTGCCAGCAGTCCCTCCCGGGATGGGAATTCACCCCTCCACTTT
v_call: TRBV6-2/TRBV6-3
clone_size: once
j_call: TRBJ1-6
d_call: -
cdr3_length: 15

cdr3_aa: CASSLGGGPQHF
cdr3_nt: TGTGCCAGCAGCTTAGGTGGCGGGCCCCAGCATTTT
v_call: TRBV7-2
clone_size: once
j_call: TRBJ1-5
d_call: -
cdr3_length: 12

cdr3_aa: CASSGGLAGGPKNEQYF
cdr3_nt: TGTGCCAGCAGTGGGGGACTAGCGGGAGGGCCAAAGAACGAGCAGTACTTC
v_call: TRBV6-1
clone_size: -
j_call: TRBJ2-7
d_call: TRBD2
cdr3_length: 17

cdr3_aa: CASSQASGTHETQYF
cdr3_nt: TGTGCCAGCAGCCAAGCTTCGGGGACACACGAGACCCAGTACTTC
v_call: TRBV14
clone_size: -
j_call: TRBJ2-5
d_call: -
cdr3_length: 15

cdr3_aa: CASSSRGLSYNEQFF
cdr3_nt: TGTGCCAGCAGCTCGCGTGGACTCTCGTACAATGAGCAGTTCTTC
v_call: TRBV11-2
clone_size: -
j_call: TRBJ2-1
d_call: -
cdr3_length: 15

cdr3_aa: CASSPSGGIAYEQYF
cdr3_nt: TGTGCCAGCAGCCCAAGCGGGGGGATAGCCTACGAGCAGTACTTC
v_call: TRBV7-2
clone_size: -
j_call: TRBJ2-7
d_call: TRBD2
cdr3_length: 15

cdr3_aa: CASRIFGLRTDTQYF
cdr3_nt: TGCGCCAGCAGGATATTTGGGCTGCGCACAGATACGCAGTATTTT
v_call: TRBV4-1
clone_size: many
j_call: TRBJ2-3
d_call: -
cdr3_length: 15

cdr3_aa: CASSQGHAGQGYGNEQFF
cdr3_nt: TGTGCCAGCAGCCAAGGGCACGCCGGACAGGGGTATGGCAATGAGCAGTTCTTC
v_call: TRBV4-2
clone_size: -
j_call: TRBJ2-1
d_call: TRBD1
cdr3_length: 18

cdr3_aa: CASTSTVNTEAFF
cdr3_nt: TGTGCCAGCACCTCGACAGTGAACACTGAAGCTTTCTTT
v_call: TRBV5-4
clone_size: -
j_call: TRBJ1-1
d_call: -
cdr3_length: 13

cdr3_aa: CASSTPGRGNYGYTF
cdr3_nt: TGTGCCAGTAGTACCCCCGGCCGAGGGAACTATGGCTACACCTTC
v_call: TRBV19
clone_size: -
j_call: TRBJ1-2
d_call: -
cdr3_length: 15

cdr3_aa: CASSQDPQGYGYTF
cdr3_nt: TGTGCCAGCAGCCAAGACCCGCAGGGGTATGGCTACACCTTC
v_call: TRBV3-1/TRBV3-2
clone_size: -
j_call: TRBJ1-2
d_call: -
cdr3_length: 14

cdr3_aa: CASRRDSDSGNTIYF
cdr3_nt: TGTGCCAGCAGGCGTGACAGCGACTCTGGAAACACCATATATTTT
v_call: TRBV6-6
clone_size: -
j_call: TRBJ1-3
d_call: -
cdr3_length: 15

cdr3_aa: CASPGTGPLYGYTF
cdr3_nt: TGTGCCAGCCCCGGGACAGGGCCCCTGTACGGCTACACCTTC
v_call: TRBV9
clone_size: -
j_call: TRBJ1-2
d_call: TRBD1
cdr3_length: 14

cdr3_aa: CASSVEGVNEKLFF
cdr3_nt: TGTGCCAGCAGCGTAGAGGGAGTTAATGAAAAACTGTTTTTT
v_call: TRBV9
clone_size: -
j_call: TRBJ1-4
d_call: -
cdr3_length: 14

cdr3_aa: CATSVAGQGARGYTF
cdr3_nt: TGTGCCACCAGTGTCGCGGGACAGGGGGCGCGAGGCTACACCTTC
v_call: TRBV24-1
clone_size: once
j_call: TRBJ1-2
d_call: TRBD1
cdr3_length: 15